One sample yielded the 19 T cell receptor beta chains listed below, sequenced in a study of blood T cells in healthy people across ages. Next came a second PCR, run for about 7 to 11 cycles, which used a sample-barcoded 5' primer along with a J-beta primer mix. TCRdb ran MiXCR on the 5' RACE reads and lists one entry per CDR3 protein. This table holds about 1.5 million distinct CDR3 sequences, 35% to 45% found once. The sequenced sample consisted of blood. The source of these receptors is a woman in her late teens or twenties in good health.

This clonotype was found a few times. The CDR3 reads CASSFSQRMGETQYF. The CDR3 DNA follows: TGTGCCAGCAGCTTCTCACAGCGGATGGGGGAGACCCAGTACTTC. This chain uses TRBV7-9 with TRBJ2-5; perhaps TRBD2 as D (5 bases). V lost 3 bases and J lost 5, with 16 bases in between. The length of the CDR3 is 15 residues. Germline loops: CDR1 SEHNR, CDR2 FQNEAQ (reference sequence).

As for this clonotype: The junction and the germline gene differ at one end; a read error may be behind it. The chain carries TRBV6-6 and TRBJ1-1, with 7 nucleotides matching TRBD1. Germline V CDR1 and CDR2: MNHNY, SVGAGI (reference sequence). The CDR3 covers 15 residues. The CDR3 DNA reads as TGTGCCAGCAGTCCTACGGACAGGAAGAACACTGAGGCTTTCTTT. Translating gives CASSPTDRKNTEAFF.

This chain uses TRBV6-1 with TRBJ2-1, with 12 bases fitting TRBD2. Germline-derived CDR1 and CDR2 are MNHNS and SASEGT. This CDR3 has 15 amino acids. The ends lost 2 bases at V and 9 bases at J; junction bases unmatched: 5. The CDR3: CASSERTSGNPEQFF. The CDR3 region has the DNA TGTGCCAGCAGTGAAAGGACTAGCGGGAATCCTGAGCAGTTCTTC.

This clonotype occurred a few times. The chain's CDR3 is CASSRQPDMGSGYTF. The DNA for the CDR3 is TGTGCCAGCAGCCGTCAACCCGACATGGGAAGTGGCTACACCTTC. The rearrangement joins TRBV4-2 to TRBJ1-2; no firm D call. The CDR3 consists of 15 residues. Germline CDR1 reads LGHNA; CDR2 reads YNFKEQ. Trimming took 4 bases from V and 7 from J, leaving 19 bases between them.

This clonotype has only a few counts. The chain uses TRBV7-9 and TRBJ1-1, with TRBD1 matching 7 bases. Germline V gene data show CDR1 as SEHNR and CDR2 as FQNEAQ (reference sequence). The CDR3 loop spans 14 amino acids. Trimming cost V 6 bases and J 5 bases; bases outside gene matches: 9. The CDR3 loop is CASRETQGRTEAFF. As DNA, the CDR3 is TGTGCCAGCAGAGAAACACAGGGGAGGACTGAAGCTTTCTTT.

This clonotype showed up just a few times. V usage is TRBV7-8 and J usage is TRBJ2-5; TRBD2 agrees at 7 bases. The J segment lost 7 bases and the V segment lost 2 bases, leaving 7 bases of the junction unmatched. The CDR3 consists of 14 residues. Germline CDR1 reads SGHVS; CDR2 reads FQNEAQ. The CDR3 sequence: CASSLMRGGGTQYF. In nucleotides, the CDR3 is TGTGCCAGCAGCTTAATGAGGGGCGGGGGGACCCAGTACTTC.

This clonotype was seen more than once but under ten times. The chain carries TRBV20-1 and TRBJ1-3, with a possible D match to TRBD1 (6 bases). V was clipped by 2 bases and J by 9 bases, with 14 bases between them. Per germline, CDR1 DFQATT and CDR2 SNEGSKA (reference sequence). This CDR3 is 13 amino acids long. The CDR3 loop is CSARQGLTGTIYF. The CDR3 DNA reads as TGCAGTGCTAGACAGGGGTTGACCGGCACCATATATTTT.

This rearrangement joins TRBV12-3 or TRBV12-4 to TRBJ1-5, with 7 bases matching TRBD1. Trimming cost V 5 bases and J 9 bases; bases outside gene matches: 7. The CDR3 runs 13 residues. Written as DNA, the CDR3 is TGTGCCAGCAGTGGGGGACAGTTACGGCCCCAGCATTTT. This gives the protein CASSGGQLRPQHF.

This chain uses TRBV7-2 with TRBJ2-3, with a weak D call TRBD2 (6 bases). Germline CDR1 SGHTA, CDR2 FQGNSA. Trimming removed 0 bases at V and 4 bases at J, with 8 bases between. This CDR3 has 14 residues. The CDR3: CASSLARRADTQYF. CDR3 in DNA: TGTGCCAGCAGCTTAGCTCGGAGGGCAGATACGCAGTATTTT.

The chain combines TRBV10-3 with TRBJ2-3; D is perhaps TRBD1 or TRBD2 (5 bases each). CDR1 and CDR2 (germline): ENHRY, SYGVKD. This CDR3 is built from 15 residues. The ends were cut back, 5 bases at V and 2 bases at J, with 14 bases in the middle. CDR3 in DNA: TGTGCCATCAGTTGGACGGACGGGACCACAGATACGCAGTATTTT. This encodes CAISWTDGTTDTQYF.

This clonotype was counted ten times or more. The genes are TRBV20-1 and TRBJ2-1, with a tentative D call TRBD1 (5 bases). The germline gives CDR1 DFQATT, CDR2 SNEGSKA (reference sequence). V dropped 4 bases and J dropped 4 bases, with 5 bases sitting between them. The CDR3 runs to 11 residues. The CDR3 coding sequence is TGCAGTGCTACAGGGTACAATGAGCAGTTCTTC. This sequence encodes CSATGYNEQFF.

This clonotype showed up many times. The rearrangement joins TRBV4-1 to TRBJ1-2; D gene unclear. The CDR3 covers 18 residues. V was cut by 0 bases and J by 0 bases, with 17 bases left in between. Germline V CDR1 and CDR2: MGHRA, YSYEKL. This chain's CDR3 is CASSQERSGGMANYGYTF. CDR3 in DNA: TGCGCCAGCAGCCAAGAGCGGTCGGGCGGTATGGCTAACTATGGCTACACCTTC.

In DNA, the CDR3 is TGCAGCGTTGAAGTTGTACGCGCACTGACTTTCTTT. Protein sequence: CSVEVVRALTFF. The chain is built from TRBV29-1 and TRBJ1-1; D remains unclear. V was shortened by 1 base and J by 12 bases, with 15 bases between the two germline ends. Germline V gene data show CDR1 as SQVTM and CDR2 as ANQGSEA. CDR3 length: 12 amino acids.

The chain links TRBV6-1 to TRBJ2-1; weak D call: TRBD1 (5 bases). Judging by the DNA end, TRBJ2-7 fits better; the J call may be wrong. The CDR3 extends over 12 amino acids. The germline V gene encodes CDR1 MNHNS and CDR2 SASEGT. CDR3 sequence (DNA): TGTGCCAGCAAGGGGCGGTACAATGAGCAGTACTTC. Protein product: CASKGRYNEQYF.

This rearrangement joins TRBV28 to TRBJ1-4; possibly TRBD1 for D (5 bases). V lost 5 bases and J lost 5, with 15 bases in between. Germline loops: CDR1 MDHEN, CDR2 SYDVKM. The CDR3 sequence is 15 residues long. CDR3 region: CASSRFGTANEKLFF. The CDR3 DNA reads TGTGCCAGCAGTAGGTTCGGGACGGCGAATGAAAAACTGTTTTTT.

This clonotype has at least ten counts. The chain's CDR3 is CSASNPQLHGYTF. The CDR3 nucleotides are TGCAGTGCTAGTAATCCGCAGTTGCATGGCTACACCTTC. V usage is TRBV20-1 and J usage is TRBJ1-2; no reliable D call. Germline loops: CDR1 DFQATT, CDR2 SNEGSKA (reference sequence). This CDR3 comprises 13 residues. Trimming took 3 bases from V and 6 from J, leaving 14 bases between them.

The V gene is TRBV7-6, the J gene TRBJ2-7; 12 bases are shared with TRBD1. The J call may be mistaken, given a closer DNA end match to TRBJ2-5. In germline, CDR1 is SGHVS, CDR2 FNYEAQ. The CDR3 has 16 residues. Here the CDR3 DNA reads TGTGCCAGCAGCTTAGGCCGGGACAGGGGGCATAAGACCCAGTACTTC. Its protein is CASSLGRDRGHKTQYF.

This clonotype was observed a handful of times. The rearrangement links TRBV28 to TRBJ2-3, with 13 nucleotides matching TRBD2. V trimming: 5 bases; J trimming: 5 bases; junction bases outside the gene matches: 10. CDR3 length: 17 residues. Germline V lookup: CDR1 MDHEN, CDR2 SYDVKM. The CDR3 nucleotides read TGTGCCAGCAGTCCCCAGACTAGCGGGGGGCTGGGAGATACGCAGTATTTT. This codes for CASSPQTSGGLGDTQYF.

The chain employs TRBV27 and TRBJ2-5, with 9 bases matching TRBD1. The J call may be wrong; the DNA end is better matched by TRBJ2-7. CDR1 is MNHEY, CDR2 SMNVEV, per germline (reference sequence). CDR3 length: 15 amino acids. The CDR3 region has the DNA TGTGCCAGCAGACTGACGGGACAGGGAAGGTACGAGCAGTACTTC. Its protein is CASRLTGQGRYEQYF.